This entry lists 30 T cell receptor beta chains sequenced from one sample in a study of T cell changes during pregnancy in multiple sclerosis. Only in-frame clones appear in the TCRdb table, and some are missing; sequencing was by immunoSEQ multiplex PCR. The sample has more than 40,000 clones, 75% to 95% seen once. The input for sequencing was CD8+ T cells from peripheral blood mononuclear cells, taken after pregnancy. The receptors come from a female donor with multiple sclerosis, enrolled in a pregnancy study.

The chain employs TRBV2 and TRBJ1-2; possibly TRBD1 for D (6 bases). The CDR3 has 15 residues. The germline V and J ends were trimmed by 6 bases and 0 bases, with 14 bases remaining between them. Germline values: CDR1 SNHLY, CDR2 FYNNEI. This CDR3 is CASRRGTQANYGYTF. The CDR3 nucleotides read TGTGCCAGCAGAAGAGGGACACAAGCTAACTATGGCTACACCTTC.

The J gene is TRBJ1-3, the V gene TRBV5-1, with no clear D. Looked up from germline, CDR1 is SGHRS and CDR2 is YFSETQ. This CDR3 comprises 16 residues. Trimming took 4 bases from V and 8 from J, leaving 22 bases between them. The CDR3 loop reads CASSPAWTAGRDTIYF. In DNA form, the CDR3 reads TGCGCCAGCAGCCCAGCATGGACGGCCGGGAGGGACACCATATATTTT.

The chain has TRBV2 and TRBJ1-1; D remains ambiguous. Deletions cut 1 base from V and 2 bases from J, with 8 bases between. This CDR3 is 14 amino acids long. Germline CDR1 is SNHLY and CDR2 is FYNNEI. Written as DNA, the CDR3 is TGTGCCAGCAGTGAAGGGCCGGGAAACACTGAAGCTTTCTTT. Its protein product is CASSEGPGNTEAFF.

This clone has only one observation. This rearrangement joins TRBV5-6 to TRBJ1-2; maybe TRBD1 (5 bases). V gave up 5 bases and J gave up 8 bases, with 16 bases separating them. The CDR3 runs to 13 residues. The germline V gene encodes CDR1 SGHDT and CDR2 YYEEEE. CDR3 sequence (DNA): TGTGCCAGCAGACGTCCCCAGGGTCGGGGCTACACCTTC. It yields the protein CASRRPQGRGYTF.

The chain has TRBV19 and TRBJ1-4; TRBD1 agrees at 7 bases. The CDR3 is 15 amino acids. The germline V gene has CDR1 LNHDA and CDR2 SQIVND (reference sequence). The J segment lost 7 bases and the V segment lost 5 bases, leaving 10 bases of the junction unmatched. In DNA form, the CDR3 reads TGTGCCAGTAGTCTACCACAGGGGAGCAGTGAAAAACTGTTTTTT. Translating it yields CASSLPQGSSEKLFF. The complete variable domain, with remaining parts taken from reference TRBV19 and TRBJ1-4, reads DGGITQSPKYLFRKEGQNVTLSCEQNLNHDAMYWYRQDPGQGLRLIYYSQIVNDFQKGDIAEGYSVSREKKESFPLTVTSAQKNPTAFYLCASSLPQGSSEKLFFGSGTQLSVL.

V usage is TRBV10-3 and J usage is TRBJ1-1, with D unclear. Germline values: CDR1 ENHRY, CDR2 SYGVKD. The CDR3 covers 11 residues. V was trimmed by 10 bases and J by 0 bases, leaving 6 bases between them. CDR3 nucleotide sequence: TGTGCCACCTTTATGAACACTGAAGCTTTCTTT. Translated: CATFMNTEAFF.

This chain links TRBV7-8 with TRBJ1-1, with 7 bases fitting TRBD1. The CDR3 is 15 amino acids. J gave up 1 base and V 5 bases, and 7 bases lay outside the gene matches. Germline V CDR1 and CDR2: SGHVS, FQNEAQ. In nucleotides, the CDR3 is TGTGCCAGCAGCCCGCGGACAGGAACGAACACTGAAGCTTTCTTT. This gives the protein CASSPRTGTNTEAFF.

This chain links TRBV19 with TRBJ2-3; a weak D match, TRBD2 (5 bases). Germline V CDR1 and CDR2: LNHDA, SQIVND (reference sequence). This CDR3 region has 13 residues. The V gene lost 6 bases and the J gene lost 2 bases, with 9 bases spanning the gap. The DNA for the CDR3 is TGTGCCAGTAGGGTGAGGGCCACAGATACGCAGTATTTT. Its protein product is CASRVRATDTQYF. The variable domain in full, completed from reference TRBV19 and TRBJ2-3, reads DGGITQSPKYLFRKEGQNVTLSCEQNLNHDAMYWYRQDPGQGLRLIYYSQIVNDFQKGDIAEGYSVSREKKESFPLTVTSAQKNPTAFYLCASRVRATDTQYFGPGTRLTVL.

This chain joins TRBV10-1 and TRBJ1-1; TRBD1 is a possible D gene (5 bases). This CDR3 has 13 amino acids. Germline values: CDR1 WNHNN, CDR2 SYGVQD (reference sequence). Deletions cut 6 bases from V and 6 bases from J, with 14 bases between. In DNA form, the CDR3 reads TGCGCCAGCAGGCAATCCAGGGTAGCTGAAGCTTTCTTT. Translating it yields CASRQSRVAEAFF.

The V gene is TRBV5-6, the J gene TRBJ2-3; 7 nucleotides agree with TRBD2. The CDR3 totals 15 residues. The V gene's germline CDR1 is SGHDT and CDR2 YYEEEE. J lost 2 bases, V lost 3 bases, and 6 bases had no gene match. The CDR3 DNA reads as TGTGCCAGCAGCTCCCCGGGGGGTCACACAGATACGCAGTATTTT. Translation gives CASSSPGGHTDTQYF.

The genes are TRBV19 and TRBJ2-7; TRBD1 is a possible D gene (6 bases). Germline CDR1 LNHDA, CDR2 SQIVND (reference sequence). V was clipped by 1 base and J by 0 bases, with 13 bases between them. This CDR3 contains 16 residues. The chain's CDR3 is CASSIVRQVYSYEQYF. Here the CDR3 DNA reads TGTGCCAGTAGTATAGTTCGACAGGTTTACTCCTACGAGCAGTACTTC.

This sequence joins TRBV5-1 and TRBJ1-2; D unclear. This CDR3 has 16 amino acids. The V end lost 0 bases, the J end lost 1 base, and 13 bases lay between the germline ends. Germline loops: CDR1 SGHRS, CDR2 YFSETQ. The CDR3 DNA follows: TGCGCCAGCAGCTTGGACCGTTTGTCCTATAACTATGGCTACACCTTC. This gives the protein CASSLDRLSYNYGYTF.

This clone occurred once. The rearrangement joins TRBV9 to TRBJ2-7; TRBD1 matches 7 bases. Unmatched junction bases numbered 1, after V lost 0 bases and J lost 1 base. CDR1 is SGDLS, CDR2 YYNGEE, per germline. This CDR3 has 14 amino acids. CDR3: CASSVGDSSYEQYF. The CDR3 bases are TGTGCCAGCAGCGTAGGGGACAGTTCCTACGAGCAGTACTTC.

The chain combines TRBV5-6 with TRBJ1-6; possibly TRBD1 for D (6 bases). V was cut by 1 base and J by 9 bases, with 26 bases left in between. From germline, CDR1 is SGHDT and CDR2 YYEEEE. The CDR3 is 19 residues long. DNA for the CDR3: TGTGCCAGCAGCTTGTTTCCCGGGGACATCCACAGGGTGGGTTCACCCCTCCACTTT. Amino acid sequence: CASSLFPGDIHRVGSPLHF.

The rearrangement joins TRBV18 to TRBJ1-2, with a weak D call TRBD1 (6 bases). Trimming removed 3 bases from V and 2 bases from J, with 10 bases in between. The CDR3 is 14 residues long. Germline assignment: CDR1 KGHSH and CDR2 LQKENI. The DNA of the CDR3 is TGTGCCAGCTCACCCGGGCAGGGGAACTATGGCTACACCTTC. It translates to CASSPGQGNYGYTF.

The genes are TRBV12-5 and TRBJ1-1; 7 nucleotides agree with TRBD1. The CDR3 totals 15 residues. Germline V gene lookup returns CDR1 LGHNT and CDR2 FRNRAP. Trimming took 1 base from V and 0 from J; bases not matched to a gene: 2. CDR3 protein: CASGLGGQMNTEAFF. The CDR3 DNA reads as TGTGCTAGTGGTTTGGGGGGACAGATGAACACTGAAGCTTTCTTT.

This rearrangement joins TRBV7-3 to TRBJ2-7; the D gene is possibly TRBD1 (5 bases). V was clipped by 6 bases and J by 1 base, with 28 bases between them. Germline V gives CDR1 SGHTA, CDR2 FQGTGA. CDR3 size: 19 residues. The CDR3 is CASRAPPDSRYERSYEQYF. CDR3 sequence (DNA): TGTGCCAGCAGAGCACCCCCAGACAGCCGATACGAAAGATCCTACGAGCAGTACTTC.

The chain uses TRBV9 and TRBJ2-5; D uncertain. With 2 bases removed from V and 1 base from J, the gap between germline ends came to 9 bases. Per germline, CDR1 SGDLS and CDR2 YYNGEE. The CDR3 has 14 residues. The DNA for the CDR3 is TGTGCCAGCAGCGTGCTGGCGGCCCAAGAGACCCAGTACTTC. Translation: CASSVLAAQETQYF. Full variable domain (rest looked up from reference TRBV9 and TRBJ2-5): DSGVTQTPKHLITATGQRVTLRCSPRSGDLSVYWYQQSLDQGLQFLIQYYNGEERAKGNILERFSAQQFPDLHSELNLSSLELGDSALYFCASSVLAAQETQYFGPGTRLLVL.

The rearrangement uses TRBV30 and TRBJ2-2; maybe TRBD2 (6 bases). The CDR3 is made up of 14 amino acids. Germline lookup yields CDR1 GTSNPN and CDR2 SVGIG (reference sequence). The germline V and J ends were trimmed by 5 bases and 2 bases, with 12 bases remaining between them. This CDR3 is CAWDELANTGELFF. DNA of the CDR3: TGTGCCTGGGACGAACTAGCCAACACCGGGGAGCTGTTTTTT.

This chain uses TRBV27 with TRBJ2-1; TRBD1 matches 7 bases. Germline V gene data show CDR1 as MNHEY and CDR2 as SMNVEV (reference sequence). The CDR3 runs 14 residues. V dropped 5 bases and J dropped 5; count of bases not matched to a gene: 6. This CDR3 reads CASSRRDSNNEQFF. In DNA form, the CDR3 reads TGTGCCAGCAGTCGACGGGACAGTAACAATGAGCAGTTCTTC.

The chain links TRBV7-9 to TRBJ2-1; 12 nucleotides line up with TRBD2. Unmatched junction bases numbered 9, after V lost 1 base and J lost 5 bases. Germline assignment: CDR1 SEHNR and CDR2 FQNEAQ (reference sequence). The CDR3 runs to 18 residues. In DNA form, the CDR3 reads TGTGCCAGCAGCTTAGAGGGCGGACTAGCGGGACCCCACAATGAGCAGTTCTTC. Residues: CASSLEGGLAGPHNEQFF.

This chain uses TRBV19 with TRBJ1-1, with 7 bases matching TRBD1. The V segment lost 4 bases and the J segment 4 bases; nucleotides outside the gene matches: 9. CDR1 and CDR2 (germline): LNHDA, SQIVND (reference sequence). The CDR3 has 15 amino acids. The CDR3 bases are TGTGCCAGTAGTACCCTCACGACAGGGATCACTGAAGCTTTCTTT. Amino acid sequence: CASSTLTTGITEAFF.

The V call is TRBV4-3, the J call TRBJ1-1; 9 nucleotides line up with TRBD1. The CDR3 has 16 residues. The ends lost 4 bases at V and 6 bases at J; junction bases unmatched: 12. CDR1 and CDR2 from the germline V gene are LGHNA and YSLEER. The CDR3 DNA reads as TGCGCCAGCAGCCCCGGGACAGGGCGTCTGGGCTCTGAAGCTTTCTTT. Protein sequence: CASSPGTGRLGSEAFF.

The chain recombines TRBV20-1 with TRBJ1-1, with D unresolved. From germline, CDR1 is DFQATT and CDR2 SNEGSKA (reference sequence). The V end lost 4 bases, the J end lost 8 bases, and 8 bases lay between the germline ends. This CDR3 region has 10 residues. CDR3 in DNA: TGCAGTGCTACGGGGAGGGAAGCTTTCTTT. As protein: CSATGREAFF.

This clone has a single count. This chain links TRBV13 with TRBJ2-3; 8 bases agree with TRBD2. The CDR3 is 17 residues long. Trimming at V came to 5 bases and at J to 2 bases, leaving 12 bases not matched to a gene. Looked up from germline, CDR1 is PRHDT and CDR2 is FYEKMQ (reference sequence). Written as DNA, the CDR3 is TGTGCCAGCAGCATGTTGACCCTAGCGGGTAACACAGATACGCAGTATTTT. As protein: CASSMLTLAGNTDTQYF.

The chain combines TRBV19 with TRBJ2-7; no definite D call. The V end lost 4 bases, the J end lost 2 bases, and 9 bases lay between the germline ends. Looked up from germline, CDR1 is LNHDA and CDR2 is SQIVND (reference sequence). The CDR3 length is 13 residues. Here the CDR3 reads CASSTPSAYEQYF. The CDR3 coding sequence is TGTGCCAGTAGTACCCCATCAGCCTACGAGCAGTACTTC.

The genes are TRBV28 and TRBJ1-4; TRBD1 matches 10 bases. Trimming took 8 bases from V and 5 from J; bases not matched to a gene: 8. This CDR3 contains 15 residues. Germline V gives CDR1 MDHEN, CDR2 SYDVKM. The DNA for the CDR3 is TGTGCCAGCGAATACAGGGACAGGGGAAATGAAAAACTGTTTTTT. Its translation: CASEYRDRGNEKLFF.

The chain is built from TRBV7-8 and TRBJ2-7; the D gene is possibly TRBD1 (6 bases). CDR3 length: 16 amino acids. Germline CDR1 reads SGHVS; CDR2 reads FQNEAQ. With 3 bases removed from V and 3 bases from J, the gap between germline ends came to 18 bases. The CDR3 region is CASSFRLNTGNYEQYF. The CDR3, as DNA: TGTGCCAGCAGCTTCCGCTTGAACACAGGGAACTACGAGCAGTACTTC.

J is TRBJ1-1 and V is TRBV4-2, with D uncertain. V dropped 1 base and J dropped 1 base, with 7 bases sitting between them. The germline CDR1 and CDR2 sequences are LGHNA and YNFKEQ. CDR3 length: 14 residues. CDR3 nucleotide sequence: TGTGCCAGCAGCCAAGTTATGGCGAACACTGAAGCTTTCTTT. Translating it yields CASSQVMANTEAFF.

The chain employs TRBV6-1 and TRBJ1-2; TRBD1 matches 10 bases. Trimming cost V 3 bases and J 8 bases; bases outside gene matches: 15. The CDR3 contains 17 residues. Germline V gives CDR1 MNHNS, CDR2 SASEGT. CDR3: CASSEGDRGRPTRGYTF. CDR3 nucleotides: TGTGCCAGCAGTGAGGGGGACAGGGGAAGGCCTACGAGAGGCTACACCTTC.